Ten or more counts support the clone carrying this T cell receptor beta chain. Its antigen is not identified. Next came a second PCR, run for roughly 6 to 11 cycles, which used a sample-barcoded 5' primer along with a J-beta primer mix. Each TCR beta cDNA got a 12-nucleotide random molecular identifier. TCRdb reprocessed the 5' RACE reads via MiXCR and lists one record per CDR3 protein. The sample has hundreds of thousands of distinct CDR3 sequences, roughly 32% seen once. These data belong to a study of blood T cells in healthy people across ages. Study outcomes and limitations: Among long-lived donors, naive CD4+ cells were more numerous and diversity higher than in aged donors.

The clonotype originates from a woman older than 75 in good health. Source material: blood.

CDR3 coding DNA: TGTGCCTGGGGGACAGGGGGCAGGCAGCCCCAGCATTTT. It is translated as CAWGTGGRQPQHF. The rearrangement joins TRBV30 to TRBJ1-5, with 12 nucleotides matching TRBD1. There are 13 residues in the CDR3. J lost 7 bases, V lost 5 bases, and 3 bases had no gene match. CDR1 and CDR2 (germline): GTSNPN, SVGIG (reference sequence).